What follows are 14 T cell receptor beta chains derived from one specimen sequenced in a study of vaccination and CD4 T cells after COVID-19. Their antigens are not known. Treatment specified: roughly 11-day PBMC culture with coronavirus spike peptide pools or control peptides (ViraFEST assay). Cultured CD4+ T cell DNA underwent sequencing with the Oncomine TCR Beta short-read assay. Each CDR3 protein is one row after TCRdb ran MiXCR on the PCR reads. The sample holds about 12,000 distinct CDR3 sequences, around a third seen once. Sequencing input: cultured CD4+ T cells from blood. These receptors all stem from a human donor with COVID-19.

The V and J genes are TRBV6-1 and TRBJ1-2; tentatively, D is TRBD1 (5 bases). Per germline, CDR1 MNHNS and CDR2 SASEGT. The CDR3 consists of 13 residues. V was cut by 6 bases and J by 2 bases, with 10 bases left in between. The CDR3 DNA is TGTGCCAGCAGATGGGACGGCAACTATGGCTACACCTTC. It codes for CASRWDGNYGYTF.

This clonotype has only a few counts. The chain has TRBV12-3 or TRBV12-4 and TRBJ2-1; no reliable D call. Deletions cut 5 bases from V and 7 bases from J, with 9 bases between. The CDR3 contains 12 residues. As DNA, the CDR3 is TGTGCCAGCAGTCCTAGTTGGAATGAGCAGTTCTTC. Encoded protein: CASSPSWNEQFF.

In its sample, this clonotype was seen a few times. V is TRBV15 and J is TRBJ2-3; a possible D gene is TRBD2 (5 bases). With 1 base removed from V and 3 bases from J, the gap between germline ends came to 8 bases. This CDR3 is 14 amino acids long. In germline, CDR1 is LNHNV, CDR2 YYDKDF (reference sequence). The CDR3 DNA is TGTGCCACCAGCAGAGTTGGGAGAACAGATACGCAGTATTTT. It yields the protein CATSRVGRTDTQYF.

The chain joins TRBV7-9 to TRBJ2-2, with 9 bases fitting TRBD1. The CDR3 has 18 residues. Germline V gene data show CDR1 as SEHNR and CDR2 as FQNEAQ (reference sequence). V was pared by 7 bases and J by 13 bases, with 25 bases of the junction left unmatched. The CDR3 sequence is CASTHGTGNNHKNLRLFF. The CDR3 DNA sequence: TGTGCCAGCACCCATGGGACAGGGAATAACCACAAGAACCTACGGCTGTTTTTT. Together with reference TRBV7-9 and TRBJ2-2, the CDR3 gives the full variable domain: DTGVSQNPRHKITKRGQNVTFRCDPISEHNRLYWYRQTLGQGPEFLTYFQNEAQLEKSRLLSDRFSAERPKGSFSTLEIQRTEQGDSAMYLCASTHGTGNNHKNLRLFFGEGSRLTVL.

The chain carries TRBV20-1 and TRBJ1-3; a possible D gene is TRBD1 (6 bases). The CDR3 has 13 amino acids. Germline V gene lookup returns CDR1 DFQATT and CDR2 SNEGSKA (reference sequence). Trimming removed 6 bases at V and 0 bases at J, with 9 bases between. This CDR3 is CSARQVSGNTIYF. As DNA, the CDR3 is TGCAGTGCCCGACAGGTCTCTGGAAACACCATATATTTT.

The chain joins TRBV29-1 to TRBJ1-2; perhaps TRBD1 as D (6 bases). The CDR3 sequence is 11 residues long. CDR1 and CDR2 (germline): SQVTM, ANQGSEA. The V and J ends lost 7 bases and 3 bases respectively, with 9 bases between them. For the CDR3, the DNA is TGCAGCGGGGGGGCAGACTATGGCTACACCTTC. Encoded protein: CSGGADYGYTF.

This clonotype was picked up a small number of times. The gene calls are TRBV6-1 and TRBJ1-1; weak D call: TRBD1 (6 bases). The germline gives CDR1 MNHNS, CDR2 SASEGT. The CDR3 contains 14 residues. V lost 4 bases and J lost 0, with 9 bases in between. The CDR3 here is CASSAGQLNTEAFF. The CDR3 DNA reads TGTGCCAGCAGTGCGGGACAACTGAACACTGAAGCTTTCTTT.

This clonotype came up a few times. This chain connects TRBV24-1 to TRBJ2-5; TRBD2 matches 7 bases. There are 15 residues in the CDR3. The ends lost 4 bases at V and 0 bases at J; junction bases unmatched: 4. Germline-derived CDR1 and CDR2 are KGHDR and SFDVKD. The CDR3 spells CATSEGLYNQETQYF. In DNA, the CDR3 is TGTGCCACCAGTGAGGGACTATACAACCAAGAGACCCAGTACTTC.

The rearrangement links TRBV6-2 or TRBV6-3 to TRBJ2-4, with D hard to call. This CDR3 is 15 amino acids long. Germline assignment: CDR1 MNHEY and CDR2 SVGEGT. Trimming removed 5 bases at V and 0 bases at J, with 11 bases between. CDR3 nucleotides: TGTGCCAGCAGTGATAGGCTGTTAGCCAAAAACATTCAGTACTTC. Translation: CASSDRLLAKNIQYF.

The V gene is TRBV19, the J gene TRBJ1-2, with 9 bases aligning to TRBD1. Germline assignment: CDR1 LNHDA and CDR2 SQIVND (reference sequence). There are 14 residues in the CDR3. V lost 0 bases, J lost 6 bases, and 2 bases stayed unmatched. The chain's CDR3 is CASSIDWDRDGYTF. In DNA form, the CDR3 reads TGTGCCAGTAGTATAGATTGGGACAGGGATGGCTACACCTTC.

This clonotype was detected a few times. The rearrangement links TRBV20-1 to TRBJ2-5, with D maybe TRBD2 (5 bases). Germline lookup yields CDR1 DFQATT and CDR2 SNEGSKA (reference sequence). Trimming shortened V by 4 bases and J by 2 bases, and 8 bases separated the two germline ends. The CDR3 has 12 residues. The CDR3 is CSATTGQETQYF. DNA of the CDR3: TGCAGTGCTACCACGGGGCAAGAGACCCAGTACTTC.

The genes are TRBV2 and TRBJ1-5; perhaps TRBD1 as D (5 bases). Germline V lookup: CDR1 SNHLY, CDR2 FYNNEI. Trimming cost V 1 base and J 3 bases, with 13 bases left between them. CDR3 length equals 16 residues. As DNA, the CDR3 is TGTGCCAGCAGTGAAGATGGCCGACAGTTCAATCAGCCCCAGCATTTT. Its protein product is CASSEDGRQFNQPQHF.

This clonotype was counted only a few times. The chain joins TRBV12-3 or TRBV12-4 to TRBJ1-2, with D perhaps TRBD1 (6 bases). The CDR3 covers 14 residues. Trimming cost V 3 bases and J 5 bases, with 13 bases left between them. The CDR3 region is CASSLGPGVYGYTF. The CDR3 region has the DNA TGTGCCAGCAGTTTGGGCCCAGGGGTGTATGGCTACACCTTC.

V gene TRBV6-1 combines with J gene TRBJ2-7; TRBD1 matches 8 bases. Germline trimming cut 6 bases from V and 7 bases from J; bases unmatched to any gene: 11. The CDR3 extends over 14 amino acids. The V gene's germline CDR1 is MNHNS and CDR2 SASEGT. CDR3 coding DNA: TGTGCCAGCAGGGTGGACAGGGCAGGTCGGGAGCAGTACTTC. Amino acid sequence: CASRVDRAGREQYF.